This T cell receptor beta chain appears in the sequencing data of a study of metastatic and nonmetastatic thyroid tumors. With 6 bases clipped from V and 4 bases from J, the junction kept 3 bases outside the gene matches. Looked up from germline, CDR1 is SNHLY and CDR2 is FYNNEI. The CDR3 consists of 13 residues. This clone has just a few counts. TCRdb re-called the PCR reads through MiXCR. The table includes just over 15,000 clones, approximately 3.7% detected once. Patients had received no treatment of any kind before thyroid surgery. Material for sequencing was tumor tissue. The chain joins TRBV2 to TRBJ2-5, with 9 bases lining up with TRBD2. This sequence originates from a female donor with papillary thyroid cancer or a benign thyroid nodule (not recorded which). Some clones in this sample may be carry-over from other donors' samples. CDR3 region: CASRAGGGETQYF. CDR3 nucleotide sequence: TGTGCCAGCAGAGCGGGAGGTGGAGAGACCCAGTACTTC.